The 8 T cell receptor beta chains below were found in one sample sequenced in a study of human T cells and chemical hapten exposure. The time point: patch test 3, about 24 weeks after DPC sensitization. Treatment in this sample: therapeutic diphenylcyclopropenone sensitization with weekly scalp DPC. MiXCR, applied by TCRdb to the RACE reads, yields one record per CDR3 protein. The sample comprises 100,000 or so distinct CDR3 sequences, under 40% of which are singletons, and roughly 2.5% rests with the top ten. The starting material was whole blood, obtained in connection with sensitization to the hapten diphenylcyclopropenone (DPC). These receptors were obtained from a man aged 35 to 55 with alopecia areata. Some clones in this sample may be carry-over from other donors' samples.

This clonotype came up a few times. The rearrangement links TRBV21-1 to TRBJ2-2; the D call TRBD1 from the table was never checked on the DNA. TRBV21-1 is tagged as a pseudogene. The CDR3 contains 18 residues. CDR3 sequence (DNA): TGTGCCAGCAGCAAAGAAGGGGTCGACAGATGGGTCACCGGGGAGCTGTTTTTT. This codes for CASSKEGVDRWVTGELFF.

V gene TRBV14 combines with J gene TRBJ2-1; 8 positions agree with TRBD2. Germline V CDR1 and CDR2: SGHDN, FVKESK. The CDR3 loop spans 15 amino acids. The V gene end was trimmed by 8 bases and the J gene end by 8 bases; junction bases not matched to a gene: 14. The CDR3 coding sequence is TGTGCCAGCGGCGCCGGGACTAGTATATTTGATGAGCAGTTCTTC. Its protein product is CASGAGTSIFDEQFF.

The V gene is TRBV28, the J gene TRBJ1-1; maybe TRBD1 (6 bases). V lost 6 bases and J lost 7, with 24 bases in between. The germline V gene encodes CDR1 MDHEN and CDR2 SYDVKM. The CDR3 consists of 16 residues. CDR3 sequence reads: CASSPSHWTVTNEAFF. DNA for the CDR3: TGTGCCAGCAGCCCTTCCCATTGGACAGTAACAAATGAAGCTTTCTTT.

The DNA of the CDR3 is TGTGCCAGCAGTCCCCAGGGACTAGCGGGACGCTTCACGCAGTATTTT. Translated: CASSPQGLAGRFTQYF. V and J are TRBV28 and TRBJ2-3; the match to TRBD2 covers 13 bases. Germline V gene sequence: CDR1 MDHEN, CDR2 SYDVKM. Trimming at V came to 5 bases and at J to 9 bases, leaving 11 bases not matched to a gene. The CDR3 spans 16 residues.

The chain uses TRBV11-2 and TRBJ2-3, with D uncertain. The CDR3 has 16 residues. In germline, CDR1 is SGHAT, CDR2 FQNNGV. The V end lost 1 base, the J end lost 0 bases, and 11 bases lay between the germline ends. The CDR3 nucleotides read TGTGCCAGCAGCTTAGGAGACACGCCTAGCACAGATACGCAGTATTTT. Translating it yields CASSLGDTPSTDTQYF.

The chain recombines TRBV7-2 with TRBJ2-7, with 8 bases identical to TRBD2. V lost 5 bases to trimming and J lost 2 bases; unmatched junction nucleotides: 14. The germline V gene has CDR1 SGHTA and CDR2 FQGNSA. This CDR3 has 17 amino acids. The chain's CDR3 is CASSKGQPGTSAYEQYF. CDR3 nucleotides: TGTGCCAGCAGCAAGGGACAACCCGGGACTAGTGCCTACGAGCAGTACTTC.

The CDR3 DNA sequence: TGTGCCAGCAGCCTAGGTAGCGGAGGGACCACAGATACGCAGTATTTT. Protein: CASSLGSGGTTDTQYF. V gene TRBV7-2 combines with J gene TRBJ2-3; D is possibly TRBD2 (6 bases). Trimming shortened V by 5 bases and J by 2 bases, and 17 bases separated the two germline ends. Germline V gives CDR1 SGHTA, CDR2 FQGNSA. The CDR3 loop spans 16 amino acids.

The chain carries TRBV4-2 and TRBJ2-7, with 11 bases that match TRBD2. The V and J ends lost 4 bases and 4 bases, in that order; junction bases with no gene match: 3. The CDR3 has 14 residues. The V gene's germline CDR1 is LGHNA and CDR2 YNFKEQ. This chain's CDR3 is CASSPVAGGYEQYF. CDR3 DNA: TGTGCCAGCAGCCCCGTAGCGGGAGGGTACGAGCAGTACTTC.